These T cell receptor beta chains were read from a single sample in a study of cytomegalovirus exposure and HLA in healthy donors. The assay was immunoSEQ multiplex PCR, and TCRdb's table has in-frame clones only and misses some. The table lists under 200,000 clones, under 90% of them singletons, with around 3.8% in the top ten. Sequenced input: PBMCs. The receptors here all came from a young man in good health and CMV-seropositive. The CDR3 runs from the conserved cysteine through the conserved F or W.

J gene | V gene | CDR3 protein
TRBJ2-3 | TRBV4-1 | CASRRLGLAGGSKYDTDTQYF
TRBJ2-7 | TRBV19 | CASRLEQGVGEQYF
TRBJ1-1 | TRBV28 | CASGEDRVERTEAFF
TRBJ2-1 | TRBV2 | CASTERDEQFF
TRBJ1-4 | TRBV2 | CASSKEWTANEKLFF
TRBJ1-2 | TRBV6-5 | CASSYLTGVDGYTF
TRBJ2-5 | TRBV2 | CASRRTSGSSGETQYF
TRBJ1-5 | TRBV5-6 | CASSFGGDNQPQHF
TRBJ2-7 | TRBV21-1 | CASSNGRGRTYEQYF
TRBJ2-7 | TRBV6-1 | CASSEQGLIYEQYF
TRBJ1-1 | TRBV6-1 | CASSSLGGDTEAFF
TRBJ2-1 | TRBV7-6 | CASSLDGTSNEQFF
TRBJ1-1 | TRBV29-1 | CSGLLNTEAFF
TRBJ2-3 | TRBV7-2 | CASSLRDRGVDTQYF
TRBJ1-5 | TRBV9 | CASAAGVSNQPQHF
TRBJ2-7 | TRBV4-1 | CASSQTGWGTYEQYF
TRBJ1-1 | TRBV4-1 | CASSPPSGVLMNTEAFF
TRBJ1-5 | TRBV28 | CASSFWSQPQHF
TRBJ1-2 | TRBV5-1 | CASSHSGGVYGYTF
TRBJ2-2 | TRBV11-3 | CASSLELGGTGELFF
TRBJ2-1 | TRBV5-8 | CASSFASGNLDEQFF
TRBJ2-3 | TRBV4-1 | CASSQGPLGADTQYF
TRBJ1-2 | TRBV29-1 | CSGGPRGPQGYTF
TRBJ1-2 | TRBV7-9 | CASSYQGQAFSYGYTF
TRBJ2-3 | TRBV10-1 | CASSESDRGRGGSSTDTQYF
TRBJ2-1 | TRBV18 | CASRQGIYNEQFF
TRBJ1-1 | TRBV6-5 | CASSYFPMNTEAFF
TRBJ2-7 | TRBV11-3 | CASSLAGDSYEQYF
TRBJ1-3 | TRBV7-7 | CASSLASGSGNTIYF
TRBJ2-7 | TRBV5-8 | CASSFPGTSLLEQYF
TRBJ2-1 | TRBV5-1 | CASPPTSGLYNEQFF
TRBJ1-2 | TRBV6-5 | CASSYPTPGGYGYTF
TRBJ2-3 | TRBV19 | CASRRDVTSTDTQYF
TRBJ2-3 | TRBV9 | CASSVALAGGDTQYF
TRBJ2-2 | TRBV7-8 | CASSLVLSGRDAGELFF
TRBJ2-3 | TRBV12-5 | CASGLVPLLAGGPDTQYF